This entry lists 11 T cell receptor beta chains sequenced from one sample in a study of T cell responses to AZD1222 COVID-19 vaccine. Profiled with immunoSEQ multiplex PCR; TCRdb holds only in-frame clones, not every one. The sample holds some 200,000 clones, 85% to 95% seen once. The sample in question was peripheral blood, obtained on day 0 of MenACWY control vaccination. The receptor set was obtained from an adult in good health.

The CDR3 region has the DNA TGTGCCTGGAGTTTCGTTTATGAGCAGTTCTTC. It yields the protein CAWSFVYEQFF. V usage is TRBV30 and J usage is TRBJ2-1; D gene ambiguous. From germline, CDR1 is GTSNPN and CDR2 SVGIG (reference sequence). The V end was cut by 2 bases, the J end by 8 bases, with 7 bases between. CDR3 length: 11 residues.

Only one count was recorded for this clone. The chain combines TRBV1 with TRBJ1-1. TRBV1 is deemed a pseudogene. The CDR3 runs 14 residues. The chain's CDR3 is CTSSQFEGVTEAFF. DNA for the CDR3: TGCACCAGCAGCCAATTTGAGGGAGTTACTGAAGCTTTCTTT.

DNA for the CDR3: TGTGCCAGCAGATCGATAAGAGGGGCGGAGACCCAGTACTTC. Amino acids: CASRSIRGAETQYF. V and J are TRBV13 and TRBJ2-5; D assignment may be TRBD1 or TRBD2 (5 bases each). The germline gives CDR1 PRHDT, CDR2 FYEKMQ (reference sequence). The CDR3 spans 14 residues. Trimming removed 6 bases at V and 5 bases at J, with 16 bases between.

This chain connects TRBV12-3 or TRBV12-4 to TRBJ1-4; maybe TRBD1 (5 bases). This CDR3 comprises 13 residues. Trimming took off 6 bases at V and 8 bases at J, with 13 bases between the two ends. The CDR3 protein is CASRPGTVEKLFF. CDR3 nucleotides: TGTGCCAGCAGGCCCGGGACCGTCGAAAAACTGTTTTTT.

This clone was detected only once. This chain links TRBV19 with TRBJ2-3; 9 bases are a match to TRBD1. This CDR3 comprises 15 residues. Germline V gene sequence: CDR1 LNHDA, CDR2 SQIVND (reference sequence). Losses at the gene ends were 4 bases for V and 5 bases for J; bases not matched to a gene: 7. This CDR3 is CASSTLGQGVDTQYF. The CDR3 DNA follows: TGTGCCAGTAGTACCCTGGGACAGGGTGTAGATACGCAGTATTTT.

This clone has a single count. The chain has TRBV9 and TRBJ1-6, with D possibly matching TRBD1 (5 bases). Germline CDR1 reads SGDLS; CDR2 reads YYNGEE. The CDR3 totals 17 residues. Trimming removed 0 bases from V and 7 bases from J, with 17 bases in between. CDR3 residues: CASSVAPGRRANSPLHF. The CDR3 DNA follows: TGTGCCAGCAGCGTAGCCCCGGGACGGCGAGCGAATTCACCCCTCCACTTT.

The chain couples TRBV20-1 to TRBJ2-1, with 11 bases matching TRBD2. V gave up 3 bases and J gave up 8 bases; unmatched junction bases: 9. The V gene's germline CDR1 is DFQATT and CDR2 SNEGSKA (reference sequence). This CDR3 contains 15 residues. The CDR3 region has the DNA TGCAGTGCTAGTAGTAGCGGGGGGGCCCTCGATGAGCAGTTCTTC. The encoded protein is CSASSSGGALDEQFF.

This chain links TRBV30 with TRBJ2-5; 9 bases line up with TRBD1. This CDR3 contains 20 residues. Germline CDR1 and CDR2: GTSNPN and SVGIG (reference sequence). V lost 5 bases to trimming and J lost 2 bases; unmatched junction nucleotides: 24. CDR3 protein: CAWSRRGTGFTVSRQETQYF. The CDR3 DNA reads TGTGCCTGGTCCCGAAGGGGGACAGGGTTTACAGTCTCGCGTCAAGAGACCCAGTACTTC. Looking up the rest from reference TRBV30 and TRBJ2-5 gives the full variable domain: SQTIHQWPATLVQPVGSPLSLECTVEGTSNPNLYWYRQAAGRGLQLLFYSVGIGQISSEVPQNLSASRPQDRQFILSSKKLLLSDSGFYLCAWSRRGTGFTVSRQETQYFGPGTRLLVL.

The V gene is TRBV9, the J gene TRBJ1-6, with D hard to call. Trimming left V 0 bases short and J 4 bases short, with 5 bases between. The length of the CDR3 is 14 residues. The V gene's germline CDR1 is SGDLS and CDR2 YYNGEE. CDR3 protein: CASSVGSYNSPLHF. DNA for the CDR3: TGTGCCAGCAGCGTAGGCAGTTATAATTCACCCCTCCACTTT.

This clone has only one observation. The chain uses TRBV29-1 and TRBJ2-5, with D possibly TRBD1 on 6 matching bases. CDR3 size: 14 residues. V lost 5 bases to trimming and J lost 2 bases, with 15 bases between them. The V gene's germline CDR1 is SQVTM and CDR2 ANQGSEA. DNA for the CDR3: TGCAGCGTTCAAGGGGGAGCAGTTCAAGAGACCCAGTACTTC. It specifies CSVQGGAVQETQYF.

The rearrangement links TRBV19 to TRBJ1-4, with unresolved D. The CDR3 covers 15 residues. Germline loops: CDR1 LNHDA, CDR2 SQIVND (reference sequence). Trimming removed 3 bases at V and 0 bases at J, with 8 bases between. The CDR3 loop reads CASSMGDATNEKLFF. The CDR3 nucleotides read TGTGCCAGTAGTATGGGAGACGCAACTAATGAAAAACTGTTTTTT.